This T cell receptor beta chain was profiled in a study of T-cell reconstitution after alpha-beta-depleted transplantation in children. Trimming at V came to 4 bases and at J to 4 bases, leaving 4 bases not matched to a gene. The CDR3 sequence is 15 residues long. CDR1 and CDR2 from the germline V gene are MNHEY and SMNVEV (reference sequence). Unique molecular identifiers were incorporated when the TCRbeta library was constructed. MiXCR was run by TCRdb on the PCR reads, yielding one entry per CDR3 protein. The sample consists of just over 70,000 distinct CDR3 sequences, approximately 7.3% of them appearing once. In its sample, this clonotype was seen many times.

Sequences were derived from PBMCs from the stem cell graft donor, sampled from the stem cell graft. The rearrangement links TRBV27 to TRBJ1-4; 9 bases fit TRBD1. The receptor was derived from a human donor who donated a stem cell graft to a child with acute lymphoblastic leukemia. The CDR3 DNA reads TGTGCCAGCAGTTCGCCGACAGGGGGTAATGAAAAACTGTTTTTT. Encoded protein: CASSSPTGGNEKLFF.